This passage covers 27 T cell receptor beta chains from one sample sequenced in a study of blood T cell repertoires in COVID-19. This table comes from immunoSEQ multiplex PCR, and its TCRdb copy is limited to in-frame clones, with some not included. This sample carries roughly 220,000 clones, roughly 90% of them seen once, and the ten largest clones take roughly 16%. Material for sequencing was PBMCs or T cells enriched from blood (not recorded which). Source of these receptors: a man in his thirties or forties who had been exposed to COVID-19.

J is TRBJ1-3 and V is TRBV5-4; 8 bases are a match to TRBD1. The CDR3 has 17 residues. Trimming cost V 0 bases and J 3 bases; bases outside gene matches: 8. From germline, CDR1 is SGHNT and CDR2 YYREEE (reference sequence). CDR3: CASSLAGQGAYGNTIYF. CDR3 in DNA: TGTGCCAGCAGCTTGGCCGGGCAGGGGGCGTATGGAAACACCATATATTTT.

This sequence joins TRBV2 and TRBJ1-4, with D uncertain. The germline V and J ends were trimmed by 8 bases and 0 bases, with 13 bases remaining between them. From germline, CDR1 is SNHLY and CDR2 FYNNEI. CDR3 length: 15 amino acids. CDR3 protein: CASLDGGATNEKLFF. The CDR3 DNA follows: TGTGCCAGCTTGGATGGCGGCGCAACTAATGAAAAACTGTTTTTT.

The rearrangement links TRBV18 to TRBJ1-6, with D perhaps matching TRBD1 (6 bases). The CDR3 is 15 amino acids. Germline CDR1 KGHSH, CDR2 LQKENI. Trimming pared 3 bases from V and 9 bases from J, leaving 15 bases between. CDR3 coding DNA: TGTGCCAGCTCACCGGAACAGGGTGAGGGTTCACCCCTCCACTTT. This gives the protein CASSPEQGEGSPLHF.

The chain recombines TRBV27 with TRBJ2-3, with 8 bases identical to TRBD2. The CDR3 sequence is 17 residues long. The germline V gene has CDR1 MNHEY and CDR2 SMNVEV (reference sequence). V shed 4 bases and J 2 bases; nucleotides not matched to a gene: 11. The CDR3 here is CASSSAGVRGVTDTQYF. The CDR3 coding sequence is TGTGCCAGCAGTTCGGCCGGGGTGCGGGGGGTCACAGATACGCAGTATTTT.

The J gene is TRBJ2-5, the V gene TRBV4-2; D is perhaps TRBD2 (6 bases). Germline V gene data show CDR1 as LGHNA and CDR2 as YNFKEQ. CDR3 length: 15 amino acids. V was trimmed by 4 bases and J by 5 bases, leaving 17 bases between them. The CDR3 nucleotides are TGTGCCAGCAGCCCTCGTCGGGGGAGTCGGGAGACCCAGTACTTC. Protein sequence: CASSPRRGSRETQYF.

This chain uses TRBV19 with TRBJ1-1; the match to TRBD1 covers 8 bases. Per the germline V gene, CDR1 is LNHDA and CDR2 is SQIVND (reference sequence). V was pared by 5 bases and J by 6 bases, with 11 bases of the junction left unmatched. The CDR3 spans 15 residues. The CDR3 DNA is TGTGCCAGTAGTGCCCGACAGGGGACTCAGGCTGAAGCTTTCTTT. Translating it yields CASSARQGTQAEAFF.

The gene calls are TRBV5-6 and TRBJ1-2; 7 bases are a match to TRBD1. The CDR3 sequence is 14 residues long. J was trimmed by 2 bases and V by 4 bases; bases with no gene match: 5. In germline, CDR1 is SGHDT, CDR2 YYEEEE. CDR3 residues: CASSRGQINYGYTF. The CDR3 coding sequence is TGTGCCAGCAGCCGGGGACAGATAAACTATGGCTACACCTTC.

The chain uses TRBV7-9 and TRBJ1-4; D is unclear. The CDR3 contains 14 residues. Trimming pared 3 bases from V and 4 bases from J, leaving 9 bases between. Germline V gene data show CDR1 as SEHNR and CDR2 as FQNEAQ (reference sequence). CDR3 sequence reads: CASSFARYNEKLFF. CDR3 DNA: TGTGCCAGCAGCTTTGCACGGTATAATGAAAAACTGTTTTTT. The full variable domain, completed using reference TRBV7-9 and TRBJ1-4, is DTGVSQNPRHKITKRGQNVTFRCDPISEHNRLYWYRQTLGQGPEFLTYFQNEAQLEKSRLLSDRFSAERPKGSFSTLEIQRTEQGDSAMYLCASSFARYNEKLFFGSGTQLSVL.

Concerning this clone itself: Other DNA sequences within the sample encode an identical CDR3. The chain joins TRBV19 to TRBJ1-6; the match to TRBD1 covers 7 bases. CDR3 length: 13 amino acids. The V gene's germline CDR1 is LNHDA and CDR2 SQIVND (reference sequence). V lost 7 bases, J lost 8 bases, and 5 bases stayed unmatched. The CDR3 is CASNGQEHSPLHF. The DNA for the CDR3 is TGTGCCAGTAATGGACAGGAGCATTCACCCCTCCACTTT.

The V call is TRBV4-3, the J call TRBJ1-5, with D tentatively TRBD1 (6 bases). The CDR3 has 17 amino acids. Germline CDR1 reads LGHNA; CDR2 reads YSLEER. V lost 0 bases, J lost 4 bases, and 16 bases lay in between. The DNA of the CDR3 is TGCGCCAGCAGCCAAGAATTTGGCAGGACAGTTAATCAGCCCCAGCATTTT. Its translation: CASSQEFGRTVNQPQHF.

The rearrangement joins TRBV3-1 (or the pseudogene TRBV3-2) to TRBJ1-3; perhaps TRBD1 as D (5 bases). The CDR3 has 13 residues. Germline V gene data show CDR1 as LGHDT and CDR2 as YNNKEL (reference sequence). V was trimmed by 4 bases and J by 8 bases, leaving 12 bases between them. The DNA of the CDR3 is TGTGCCAGCAGCCCTCGGACGGGGGACACCATATATTTT. This gives the protein CASSPRTGDTIYF.

The chain carries TRBV7-2 and TRBJ1-6; D gene uncertain. Germline CDR1 and CDR2: SGHTA and FQGNSA. Trimming pared 1 base from V and 6 bases from J, leaving 13 bases between. The CDR3 spans 16 residues. CDR3 coding DNA: TGTGCCAGCAGCTTAGTTGGCGGGAACCTTAATTCACCCCTCCACTTT. Translating it yields CASSLVGGNLNSPLHF.

V is TRBV5-1 and J is TRBJ1-1; no clear D gene. Trimming left V 5 bases short and J 4 bases short, with 21 bases between. The CDR3 is 16 residues long. Germline V gene data show CDR1 as SGHRS and CDR2 as YFSETQ. The CDR3 region is CASSWLRAGEGTEAFF. The CDR3 region has the DNA TGCGCCAGCAGTTGGCTCCGCGCAGGCGAAGGCACTGAAGCTTTCTTT.

J is TRBJ1-4 and V is TRBV6-5; D unclear. This CDR3 region has 14 residues. CDR1 is MNHEY, CDR2 SVGAGI, per germline. V was cut by 7 bases and J by 7 bases, with 16 bases left in between. The CDR3 is CASTWTRGGEKLFF. The CDR3 nucleotides are TGTGCCAGCACCTGGACCCGAGGAGGTGAAAAACTGTTTTTT.

The V gene is TRBV7-2, the J gene TRBJ1-4; 8 positions agree with TRBD1. The CDR3 sequence is 15 residues long. The J segment lost 5 bases and the V segment lost 5 bases, leaving 7 bases of the junction unmatched. CDR1 SGHTA and CDR2 FQGNSA come from the germline V gene. DNA of the CDR3: TGTGCCAGCAGCCTCTGGGGACAGGAAAATGAAAAACTGTTTTTT. Its translation: CASSLWGQENEKLFF.

The V gene is TRBV9, the J gene TRBJ1-2; 8 bases match TRBD1. The CDR3 spans 14 residues. Germline lookup yields CDR1 SGDLS and CDR2 YYNGEE. V trimming: 3 bases; J trimming: 7 bases; junction bases outside the gene matches: 8. This chain's CDR3 is CASSATQGAGGYTF. In DNA, the CDR3 is TGTGCCAGCAGCGCAACCCAGGGGGCGGGTGGCTACACCTTC.

The chain couples TRBV19 to TRBJ2-7, with D perhaps matching TRBD2 (5 bases). This CDR3 comprises 13 residues. V was shortened by 10 bases and J by 4 bases, with 17 bases between the two germline ends. The germline gives CDR1 LNHDA, CDR2 SQIVND (reference sequence). CDR3 sequence reads: CATSTGDRYEQYF. CDR3 nucleotide sequence: TGTGCCACCTCCACCGGGGATCGGTACGAGCAGTACTTC. The whole variable domain, remainder taken from reference TRBV19 and TRBJ2-7, is DGGITQSPKYLFRKEGQNVTLSCEQNLNHDAMYWYRQDPGQGLRLIYYSQIVNDFQKGDIAEGYSVSREKKESFPLTVTSAQKNPTAFYLCATSTGDRYEQYFGPGTRLTVT.

The chain links TRBV10-2 to TRBJ2-7, with 8 bases fitting TRBD1. Unmatched junction bases numbered 13, after V lost 8 bases and J lost 4 bases. The length of the CDR3 is 15 residues. Germline loops: CDR1 WSHSY, CDR2 SAAADI. CDR3 in DNA: TGCGCCAGCGGAAACCTACAGGGGGTTTCGTACGAGCAGTACTTC. It yields the protein CASGNLQGVSYEQYF.

V gene TRBV7-9 combines with J gene TRBJ1-1, with 9 bases lining up with TRBD1. Germline V lookup: CDR1 SEHNR, CDR2 FQNEAQ (reference sequence). Germline trimming cut 5 bases from V and 3 bases from J; bases unmatched to any gene: 10. This CDR3 contains 16 residues. The CDR3 DNA follows: TGTGCCAGCAGCCCCGCCGGGACAGGGTGGGACACTGAAGCTTTCTTT. Its protein product is CASSPAGTGWDTEAFF.

The gene calls are TRBV3-1 (or the pseudogene TRBV3-2) and TRBJ2-7; 8 nucleotides match TRBD2. Germline V gives CDR1 LGHDT, CDR2 YNNKEL (reference sequence). This CDR3 is built from 13 residues. The J segment lost 6 bases and the V segment lost 4 bases, leaving 5 bases of the junction unmatched. The CDR3 nucleotides are TGTGCCAGCAGCCCCCGCCGGGGGGGCGAGCAGTACTTC. Protein: CASSPRRGGEQYF.

The CDR3: CASLPDRAGANVLTF. CDR3 coding DNA: TGTGCCAGCCTTCCCGACAGGGCTGGGGCCAACGTCCTGACTTTC. The gene calls are TRBV2 and TRBJ2-6; 7 bases map to TRBD1. Germline CDR1 and CDR2: SNHLY and FYNNEI. V trimming: 8 bases; J trimming: 2 bases; junction bases outside the gene matches: 6. CDR3 length: 15 amino acids.

In DNA form, the CDR3 reads TGTGCCAGCACTCTCTGGGCCCTCAATGAAAAACTGTTTTTT. Translating gives CASTLWALNEKLFF. The gene calls are TRBV2 and TRBJ1-4; D is unclear. The germline V gene has CDR1 SNHLY and CDR2 FYNNEI. This CDR3 comprises 14 residues. V was clipped by 7 bases and J by 5 bases, with 14 bases between them.

V usage is TRBV6-5 and J usage is TRBJ2-1; 9 bases align to TRBD1. V lost 5 bases and J lost 4; bases outside the gene matches: 3. There are 14 residues in the CDR3. CDR1 and CDR2 from the germline V gene are MNHEY and SVGAGI. The CDR3 sequence: CASSTQGAYNEQFF. The CDR3 nucleotides are TGTGCCAGCAGTACACAGGGGGCGTACAATGAGCAGTTCTTC.

V and J are TRBV5-1 and TRBJ1-1; D gene unclear. V was trimmed by 0 bases and J by 7 bases, leaving 16 bases between them. This CDR3 contains 15 residues. Per the germline V gene, CDR1 is SGHRS and CDR2 is YFSETQ. CDR3 DNA sequence: TGCGCCAGCAGCTTGGAGCCCGGTGAGAGATTTGAAGCTTTCTTT. It is translated as CASSLEPGERFEAFF. Full variable domain (remainder filled in from reference TRBV5-1 and TRBJ1-1): KAGVTQTPRYLIKTRGQQVTLSCSPISGHRSVSWYQQTPGQGLQFLFEYFSETQRNKGNFPGRFSGRQFSNSRSEMNVSTLELGDSALYLCASSLEPGERFEAFFGQGTRLTVV.

The V gene is TRBV7-3, the J gene TRBJ1-6; no clear D. Germline lookup yields CDR1 SGHTA and CDR2 FQGTGA. This CDR3 spans 13 amino acids. V dropped 5 bases and J dropped 7 bases, with 9 bases sitting between them. The CDR3 coding sequence is TGTGCCAGCAGCCGAGGGATAAATTCACCCCTCCACTTT. This gives the protein CASSRGINSPLHF.

The chain combines TRBV28 with TRBJ1-2; the D gene is possibly TRBD1 (6 bases). V shed 11 bases and J shed 2 bases, with 15 bases lying between them. The CDR3 loop spans 13 amino acids. The V gene's germline CDR1 is MDHEN and CDR2 SYDVKM. The CDR3 DNA reads TGTGCCGCCGGACAGACCACAAACTATGGCTACACCTTC. Protein: CAAGQTTNYGYTF.

This rearrangement joins TRBV18 to TRBJ2-2, with TRBD1 matching over 7 bases. Trimming took 2 bases from V and 0 from J; bases not matched to a gene: 9. This CDR3 spans 18 amino acids. Per germline, CDR1 KGHSH and CDR2 LQKENI. The CDR3 nucleotides read TGTGCCAGCTCACCAAACATCCCGGGACAGACGAACACCGGGGAGCTGTTTTTT. It is translated as CASSPNIPGQTNTGELFF.